Described below is a single TCR beta chain sequence and its context. Its antigen is unknown. The sample comes from a study of neurological immune-mediated disorders. Study-level information: A relapsing-remitting course was seen in about 90% of the 34 multiple sclerosis patients and a secondary progressive course in 3. Study results and caveats: Falling below healthy controls, multiple sclerosis showed the least TCR clonal expansion, while HTLV-1-associated myelopathy showed the most.

As for the cDNA, it was generated by 5'RACE with 10-nucleotide random UMIs. TCRdb itself ran the 5' RACE reads through MiXCR, one entry per CDR3 protein. The sample yields tens of thousands of distinct CDR3 sequences, approximately 5% seen once. Losses at the gene ends were 6 bases for V and 7 bases for J; bases not matched to a gene: 3. This CDR3 is 12 amino acids long. 2 million unsorted PBMCs were stored in RNAlater at -80 °C before RNA extraction. The chain links TRBV12-3 or TRBV12-4 to TRBJ1-1, with 9 bases matching TRBD1. The TCR sequence derives from a woman between 70 and 85 years old with multiple sclerosis. The source material was PBMCs. CDR3 amino acids: CASSTGGFEAFF. The CDR3 region has the DNA TGTGCCAGCAGCACAGGGGGCTTTGAAGCTTTCTTT.